The rows below give T cell receptor beta chains drawn from one sample of a study of tumor-infiltrating lymphocytes in oesophageal squamous cell carcinoma. From the PCR reads, TCRdb called clonotypes with MiXCR, one entry per CDR3 protein. The data show about 23,000 distinct CDR3 sequences, with 38% seen just once and 20% to 25% held by the top ten. Sequenced material: esophageal tumor tissue. These TCRs come from a male donor with esophageal squamous cell carcinoma. The CDR3 runs from the conserved cysteine through the conserved F or W. The D gene is left open where the match is weak. Only some rows state a clone size, as once, few, many or a class for expanded clones.

v_call	j_call	d_call	clone_size	cdr3_nt	cdr3_aa
TRBV7-2	TRBJ1-1	NA	medium-sized	TGTGCCAGCAGCTCCCTACAGGGAGTCGATACTGAAGCTTTCTTT	CASSSLQGVDTEAFF
TRBV27	TRBJ2-5	NA	few	TGTGCCAGCAGTTTGTGGCAGGGCTTGGGGAACCAAGAGACCCAGTACTTC	CASSLWQGLGNQETQYF
TRBV12-3/TRBV12-4	TRBJ2-1	NA	NA	TGTGCCAGCAGTCCCCCAGGGAGTAATGAGCAGTTCTTC	CASSPPGSNEQFF
TRBV7-8	TRBJ1-4	TRBD1	NA	TGTGCCAGCAGCTGGAGGGACAGAGATAATGAAAAACTGTTTTTT	CASSWRDRDNEKLFF
TRBV11-2	TRBJ2-2	NA	many	TGTGCCAGCAGCTTACAAAGGAGCACCGGGGAGCTGTTTTTT	CASSLQRSTGELFF
TRBV7-3	TRBJ1-1	TRBD1	NA	TGTGCCAGCAGCTTACTGGGACAGGGAGGGAACACTGAAGCTTTCTTT	CASSLLGQGGNTEAFF
TRBV2	TRBJ2-5	TRBD1	many	TGTGCCAGCAGGGGGGACAGGGAGGGGACCCAGTACTTC	CASRGDREGTQYF
TRBV7-6	TRBJ1-2	NA	NA	TGTGCCAGCAGCTTAGCAGAGGGCTATGGCTACACCTTC	CASSLAEGYGYTF
TRBV5-6	TRBJ2-5	TRBD2	many	TGTGCCAGCAGCACCACTCGGGAGGGGGAGACCCAGTACTTC	CASSTTREGETQYF
TRBV7-3	TRBJ2-5	TRBD2	few	TGTGCCAGCAGCTTAACTTCCGGACTAGCTAGCGAGACCCAGTACTTC	CASSLTSGLASETQYF
TRBV10-3	TRBJ2-4	TRBD1	many	TGTGCCATCGGAACAGGGGTCGGTAATTCACCCCTCCACTTC	CAIGTGVGNSPLHF
TRBV6-8	TRBJ2-5	TRBD2	NA	TGTGCCAGCAGAACTACTAGCGGGCCCAGCCGGTTCTTC	CASRTTSGPSRFF
TRBV5-1	TRBJ2-7	NA	many	TGCGCCAGCAGCTTCTCCGGCGAGCAGTACTTC	CASSFSGEQYF
TRBV6-1	TRBJ2-5	NA	many	TGTGCCAGCACCAACAGGGTAAACACATATGAGACCCAGTACTTC	CASTNRVNTYETQYF
TRBV12-3/TRBV12-4	TRBJ2-7	NA	few	TGTGCCAGCAGTAACCTCCGGGACGGGACCTACGAGCAGTACTTC	CASSNLRDGTYEQYF
TRBV7-8	TRBJ2-1	TRBD2	few	TGTGCCAGCAGCTTCGAGGGACTACTCGATACCTACAATGAGCAGTTCTTC	CASSFEGLLDTYNEQFF
TRBV5-1	TRBJ2-7	TRBD1	many	TGCGCCAGCAGCTTGGCGTTTGGACAGGATTACGAGCAGTACTTC	CASSLAFGQDYEQYF
TRBV2	TRBJ2-7	NA	NA	TGTGCCAGCACGATTGGCCGGGGTTACTCCTACGAGCAGTACTTC	CASTIGRGYSYEQYF
TRBV6-8	TRBJ2-7	NA	NA	TGTGCCAGCAGGGAGGGGGGGGTCTCCGCTCTCGAGCAGTACTTC	CASREGGVSALEQYF
TRBV5-1	TRBJ1-1	TRBD1	NA	TGCGCCACCAGACAGGGATTGAACACTGAAGCTTTCTTT	CATRQGLNTEAFF
TRBV6-2/TRBV6-3	TRBJ2-1	TRBD1	NA	TGTGCCAGCACCACAGGGGGATCCTACAATGAGCAGTTCTTC	CASTTGGSYNEQFF
TRBV7-6	TRBJ2-3	NA	once	TGTGCCAGCAGCTTAGAGTGGGCAAGCACAGATACGCAGTATTTT	CASSLEWASTDTQYF
TRBV5-1	TRBJ2-1	NA	many	TGCGCCAGCAGCCAGGGACTTACAGACTACAATGAGCAGTTCTTC	CASSQGLTDYNEQFF
TRBV28	TRBJ2-7	NA	many	TGTGCCAGCAGTTTATACTACGAGCAGTACTTC	CASSLYYEQYF
TRBV5-1	TRBJ1-6	NA	NA	TGCGCCACTTCGGACGGAGAAAGGTTTAATTCACCCCTCCACTTT	CATSDGERFNSPLHF
TRBV7-6	TRBJ2-2	TRBD2	many	TGTGCCAGCAGCTTAAACGGGGGGGCCTGGGCCGGGGAGCTGTTTTTT	CASSLNGGAWAGELFF
TRBV6-1	TRBJ2-4	TRBD2	many	TGTGCCAGCAGCGGGGGGGCCAGGCGCCAGCAGTACTTC	CASSGGARRQQYF
TRBV7-8	TRBJ2-2	NA	medium-sized	TGTGCCAGCAGGGGAGCGGCTAACACCGGGGAGCTGTTTTTT	CASRGAANTGELFF
TRBV7-2	TRBJ2-3	TRBD2	medium-sized	TGTGCCAGCAGCCTAGCGACTAGCGGGGGGTCGTATTTT	CASSLATSGGSYF
TRBV11-1	TRBJ2-1	NA	many	TGTGCCAGCAGCTTAGTCTCAAATGAGCAGTTCTTC	CASSLVSNEQFF
TRBV12-3/TRBV12-4	TRBJ2-3	NA	NA	TGTGCCAGCACCGACTACTTCACAGATACGCAGTATTTT	CASTDYFTDTQYF
TRBV7-4	TRBJ2-5	NA	NA	TGTGCCAGCAGCTCCGGGGGCCAAGAGACCCAGTACTTC	CASSSGGQETQYF
TRBV7-8	TRBJ2-3	NA	NA	TGTGCCAGCAGCCTACTTAAACTAGGGGGAGACTCAGATACGCAGTATTTT	CASSLLKLGGDSDTQYF
TRBV19	TRBJ1-3	NA	few	TGTGCCAGTATCGAACCAAACGTAAACACCATATATTTT	CASIEPNVNTIYF
TRBV5-6	TRBJ1-6	TRBD1	many	TGTGCCAGCAACCCACAGGGGACCCGCCCCTATAATTCACCCCTCCACTTT	CASNPQGTRPYNSPLHF
TRBV20-1	TRBJ2-7	NA	few	TGCAGTGCTAAGGCTAGCTCCTACAATGAGCAGTACTTC	CSAKASSYNEQYF
TRBV4-1	TRBJ2-3	NA	few	TGCGCCAGCAGCCACCCGGACTCCGCTAGCACAAATACGCAGTATTTT	CASSHPDSASTNTQYF
TRBV27	TRBJ2-3	NA	NA	TGTGCCAGCAGTTCGAGAGCGGTTACTAGCACAGATACGCAGTATTTT	CASSSRAVTSTDTQYF
TRBV29-1	TRBJ1-1	TRBD1	NA	TGCAGCGGACAGGGCGGGAGCACTGAAGCTTTCTTT	CSGQGGSTEAFF
TRBV11-2	TRBJ1-2	NA	many	TGTGCCAGCAGCCACAGCGGGACGCGGAACTATGGCTACACCTTC	CASSHSGTRNYGYTF
TRBV4-1	TRBJ2-5	TRBD2	NA	TGCGCCAGCAGCCAAGTCGCGACTAGCGGGGAAGAGACCCAGTACTTC	CASSQVATSGEETQYF